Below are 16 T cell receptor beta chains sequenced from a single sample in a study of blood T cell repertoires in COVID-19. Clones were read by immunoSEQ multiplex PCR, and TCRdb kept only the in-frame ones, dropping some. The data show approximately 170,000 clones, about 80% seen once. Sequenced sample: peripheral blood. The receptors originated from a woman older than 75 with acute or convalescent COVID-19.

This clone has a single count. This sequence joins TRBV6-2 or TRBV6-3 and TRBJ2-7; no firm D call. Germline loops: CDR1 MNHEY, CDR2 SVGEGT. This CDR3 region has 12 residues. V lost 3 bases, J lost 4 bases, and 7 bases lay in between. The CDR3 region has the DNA TGTGCCAGCAGTTATCGGAGATACGAGCAGTACTTC. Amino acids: CASSYRRYEQYF.

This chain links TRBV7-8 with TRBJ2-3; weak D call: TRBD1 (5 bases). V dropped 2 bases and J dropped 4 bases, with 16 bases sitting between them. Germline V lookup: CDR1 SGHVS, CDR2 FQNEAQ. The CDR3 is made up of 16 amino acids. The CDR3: CASSLRQGISSDTQYF. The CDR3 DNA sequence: TGTGCCAGCAGCTTACGCCAGGGCATTTCCTCAGATACGCAGTATTTT.

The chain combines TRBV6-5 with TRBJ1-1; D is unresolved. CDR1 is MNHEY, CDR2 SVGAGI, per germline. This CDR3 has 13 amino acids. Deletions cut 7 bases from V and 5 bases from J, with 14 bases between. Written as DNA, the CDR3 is TGTGCCAGCACCAAATGGTCGGGAACTGAAGCTTTCTTT. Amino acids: CASTKWSGTEAFF.

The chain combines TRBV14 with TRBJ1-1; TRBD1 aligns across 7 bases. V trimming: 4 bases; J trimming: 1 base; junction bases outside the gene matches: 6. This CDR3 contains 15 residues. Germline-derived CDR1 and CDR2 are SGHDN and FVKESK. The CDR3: CASSPGTAKNTEAFF. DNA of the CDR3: TGTGCCAGCAGCCCGGGGACAGCCAAGAACACTGAAGCTTTCTTT.

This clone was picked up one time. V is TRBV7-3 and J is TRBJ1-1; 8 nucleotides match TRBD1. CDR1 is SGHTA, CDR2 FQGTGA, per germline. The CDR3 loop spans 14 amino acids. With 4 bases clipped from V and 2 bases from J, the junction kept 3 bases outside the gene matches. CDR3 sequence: CASSSPGGNTEAFF. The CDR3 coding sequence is TGTGCCAGCAGCTCGCCAGGGGGCAACACTGAAGCTTTCTTT.

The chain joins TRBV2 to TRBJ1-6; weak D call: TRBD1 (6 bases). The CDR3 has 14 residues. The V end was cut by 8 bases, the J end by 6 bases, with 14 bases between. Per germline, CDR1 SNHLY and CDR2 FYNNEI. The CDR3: CASGQGLSNSPLHF. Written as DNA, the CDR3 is TGTGCCAGCGGGCAGGGGTTGTCTAATTCACCCCTCCACTTT. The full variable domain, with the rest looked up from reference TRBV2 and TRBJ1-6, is EPEVTQTPSHQVTQMGQEVILRCVPISNHLYFYWYRQILGQKVEFLVSFYNNEISEKSEIFDDQFSVERPDGSNFTLKIRSTKLEDSAMYFCASGQGLSNSPLHFGNGTRLTVT.

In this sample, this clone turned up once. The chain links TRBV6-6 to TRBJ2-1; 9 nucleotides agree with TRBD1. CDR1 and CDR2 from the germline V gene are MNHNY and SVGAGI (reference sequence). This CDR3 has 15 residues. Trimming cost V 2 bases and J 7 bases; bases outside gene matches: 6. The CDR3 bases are TGTGCCAGCAGTTACGGACAGGGGTTTAAAAATGAGCAGTTCTTC. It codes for CASSYGQGFKNEQFF.

In DNA, the CDR3 is TGTGCCAGCAGCTTAGGCGGGACAGGTATCACCGGGGAGCTGTTTTTT. It yields the protein CASSLGGTGITGELFF. This chain uses TRBV11-3 with TRBJ2-2, with 8 bases fitting TRBD1. Germline CDR1 SGHNT, CDR2 YENEEA. CDR3 length: 16 amino acids. V was clipped by 1 base and J by 4 bases; unmatched bases: 5.

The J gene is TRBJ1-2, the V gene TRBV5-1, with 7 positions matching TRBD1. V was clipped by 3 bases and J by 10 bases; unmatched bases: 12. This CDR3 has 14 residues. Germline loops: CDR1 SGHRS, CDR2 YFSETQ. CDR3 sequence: CASSSTPTGSSYTF. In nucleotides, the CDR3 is TGCGCCAGCAGCTCTACCCCGACAGGGAGTTCCTACACCTTC.

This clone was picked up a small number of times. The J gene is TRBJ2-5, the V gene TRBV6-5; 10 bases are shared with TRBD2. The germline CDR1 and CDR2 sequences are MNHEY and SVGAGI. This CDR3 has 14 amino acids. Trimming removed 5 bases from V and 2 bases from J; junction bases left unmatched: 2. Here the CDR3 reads CASSQLAGQETQYF. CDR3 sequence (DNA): TGTGCCAGCAGTCAACTAGCGGGGCAAGAGACCCAGTACTTC.

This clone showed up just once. The CDR3 spells CASSFRGGTDTQYF. In DNA, the CDR3 is TGTGCCAGCAGCTTCCGGGGGGGCACAGATACGCAGTATTTT. This sequence joins TRBV11-2 and TRBJ2-3; TRBD2 matches 7 bases. J was trimmed by 1 base and V by 3 bases; bases with no gene match: 1. CDR3 length equals 14 residues. Germline V gives CDR1 SGHAT, CDR2 FQNNGV.

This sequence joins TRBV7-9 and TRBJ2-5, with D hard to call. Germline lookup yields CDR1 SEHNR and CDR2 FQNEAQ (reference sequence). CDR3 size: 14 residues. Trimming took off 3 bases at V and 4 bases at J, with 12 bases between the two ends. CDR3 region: CASSFALGRETQYF. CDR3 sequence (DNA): TGTGCCAGCAGCTTTGCCCTAGGCCGAGAGACCCAGTACTTC.

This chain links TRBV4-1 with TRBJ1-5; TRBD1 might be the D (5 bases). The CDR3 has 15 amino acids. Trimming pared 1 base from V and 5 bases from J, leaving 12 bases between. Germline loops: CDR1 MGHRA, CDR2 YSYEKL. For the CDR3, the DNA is TGCGCCAGCAGCCAAGCAGGGTTTGGGGATCAGCCCCAGCATTTT. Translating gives CASSQAGFGDQPQHF.

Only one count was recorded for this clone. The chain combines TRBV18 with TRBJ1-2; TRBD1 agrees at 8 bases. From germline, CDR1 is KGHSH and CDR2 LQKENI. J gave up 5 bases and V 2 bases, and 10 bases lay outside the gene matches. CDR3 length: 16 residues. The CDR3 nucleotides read TGTGCCAGCTCACCATACTCAGGGGGCGCCCTATATGGCTACACCTTC. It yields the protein CASSPYSGGALYGYTF.

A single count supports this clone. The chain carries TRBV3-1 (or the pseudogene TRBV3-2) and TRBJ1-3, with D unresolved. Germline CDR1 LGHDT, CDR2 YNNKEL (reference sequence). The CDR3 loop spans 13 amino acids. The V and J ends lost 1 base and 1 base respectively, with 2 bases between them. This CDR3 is CASSQVSGNTIYF. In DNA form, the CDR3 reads TGTGCCAGCAGCCAAGTATCTGGAAACACCATATATTTT.

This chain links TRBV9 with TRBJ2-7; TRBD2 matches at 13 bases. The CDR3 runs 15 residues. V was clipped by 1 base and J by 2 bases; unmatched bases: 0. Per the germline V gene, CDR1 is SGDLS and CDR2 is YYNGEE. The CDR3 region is CASSVTSGGAYEQYF. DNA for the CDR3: TGTGCCAGCAGCGTAACTAGCGGGGGGGCCTACGAGCAGTACTTC.